This TCR beta chain was identified in a study of blood T cell repertoires in COVID-19. As for the study in general: The United States, Italy and Spain supplied acute and convalescent COVID-19 samples. PBMCs, B-cell-depleted T cells, or T cells were the source of the cDNA or gDNA that made up the material.

Authors' processing steps: It was from reference gene primer amplification that nucleated cell counts were estimated. Assay: immunoSEQ multiplex PCR; the TCRdb copy retains only in-frame clones and omits some. The V and J calls and the clone size are those of that table, but D and trimming were determined from the DNA. The sample gives over 150,000 clones, roughly 79% of which show up once; around 6.9% is in the top ten. This receptor was obtained from a human donor with acute or convalescent COVID-19. The donor label of this sample is uncertain. Sequenced: peripheral blood.

For the CDR3, the DNA is TGTGCCACCAGTGATCAGACTAGCGGGACAGATACGCAGTATTTT. This codes for CATSDQTSGTDTQYF. The chain is built from TRBV24-1 and TRBJ2-3; TRBD2 aligns across 10 bases. The V gene's germline CDR1 is KGHDR and CDR2 SFDVKD. The CDR3 loop spans 15 amino acids. The V segment lost 3 bases and the J segment 3 bases; nucleotides outside the gene matches: 2.